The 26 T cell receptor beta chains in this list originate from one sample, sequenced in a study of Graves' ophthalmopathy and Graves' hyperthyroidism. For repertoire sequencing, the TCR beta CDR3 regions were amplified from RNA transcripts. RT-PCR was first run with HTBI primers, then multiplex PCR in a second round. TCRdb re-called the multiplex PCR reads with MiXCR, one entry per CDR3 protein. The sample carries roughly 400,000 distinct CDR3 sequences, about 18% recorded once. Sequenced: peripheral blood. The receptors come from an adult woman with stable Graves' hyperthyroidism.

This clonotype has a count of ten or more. This CDR3 reads CASSLTRRYTGELFF. The CDR3 region has the DNA TGTGCCAGCAGCCTTACCCGACGGTACACCGGGGAGCTGTTTTTT. The chain uses TRBV28 and TRBJ2-2; D gene unclear. Germline CDR1 and CDR2: MDHEN and SYDVKM. V shed 6 bases and J shed 3 bases, with 14 bases lying between them. This CDR3 has 15 residues.

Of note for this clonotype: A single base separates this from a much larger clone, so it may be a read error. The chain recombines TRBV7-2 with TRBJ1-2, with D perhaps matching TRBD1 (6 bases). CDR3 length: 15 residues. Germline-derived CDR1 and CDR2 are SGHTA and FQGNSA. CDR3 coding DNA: TGTGCCAGCAGCTTAGCGGGGCAGGGGATTGATGGCTGCACCTTC. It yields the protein CASSLAGQGIDGCTF.

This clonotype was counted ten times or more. CDR3 loop: CASSLGRGRSIEETQYF. CDR3 DNA sequence: TGTGCCAGCAGCTTAGGCCGCGGGAGGAGTATCGAAGAGACCCAGTACTTC. The chain links TRBV13 to TRBJ2-5; TRBD2 aligns across 8 bases. Losses at the gene ends were 0 bases for V and 3 bases for J; bases not matched to a gene: 9. CDR1 is PRHDT, CDR2 FYEKMQ, per germline (reference sequence). The CDR3 is 17 residues long.

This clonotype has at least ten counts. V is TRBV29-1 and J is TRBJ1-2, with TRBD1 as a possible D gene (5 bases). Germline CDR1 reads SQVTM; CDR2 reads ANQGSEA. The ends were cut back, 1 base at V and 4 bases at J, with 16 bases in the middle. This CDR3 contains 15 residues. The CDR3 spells CSVEVTGREAYGYTF. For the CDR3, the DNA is TGCAGCGTTGAAGTAACCGGCAGGGAGGCCTATGGCTACACCTTC.

CDR3 loop: CSARRLARSYEQYF. The CDR3 DNA reads as TGCAGTGCTCGCCGACTAGCACGCTCCTACGAGCAGTACTTC. The rearrangement joins TRBV20-1 to TRBJ2-7, with 7 bases that match TRBD2. Germline CDR1 DFQATT, CDR2 SNEGSKA (reference sequence). V was pared by 5 bases and J by 0 bases, with 7 bases of the junction left unmatched. This CDR3 has 14 amino acids.

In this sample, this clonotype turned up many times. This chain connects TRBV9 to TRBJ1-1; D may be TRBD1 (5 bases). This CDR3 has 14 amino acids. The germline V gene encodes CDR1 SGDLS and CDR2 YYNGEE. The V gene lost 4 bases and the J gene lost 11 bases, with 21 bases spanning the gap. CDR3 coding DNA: TGTGCCAGCAGCCAGGACGGGACCCCACGTCACGCTTTCTTT. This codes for CASSQDGTPRHAFF.

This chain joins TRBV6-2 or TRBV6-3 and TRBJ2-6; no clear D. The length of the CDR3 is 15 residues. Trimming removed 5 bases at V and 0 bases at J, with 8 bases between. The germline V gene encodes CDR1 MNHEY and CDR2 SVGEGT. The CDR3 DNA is TGTGCCAGCAGTACCCAAGGCTCTGGGGCCAACGTCCTGACTTTC. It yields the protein CASSTQGSGANVLTF.

The CDR3, as DNA: TGTGCCAGTAGAATAACTGCGAACACCGGGGAGCTGTTTTTT. Amino acid sequence: CASRITANTGELFF. The V and J genes are TRBV18 and TRBJ2-2; D not certain. V was clipped by 9 bases and J by 0 bases, with 11 bases between them. The CDR3 extends over 14 amino acids. Per the germline V gene, CDR1 is KGHSH and CDR2 is LQKENI. Looking up the rest from reference TRBV18 and TRBJ2-2 gives the full variable domain: NAGVMQNPRHLVRRRGQEARLRCSPMKGHSHVYWYRQLPEEGLKFMVYLQKENIIDESGMPKERFSAEFPKEGPSILRIQQVVRGDSAAYFCASRITANTGELFFGEGSRLTVL.

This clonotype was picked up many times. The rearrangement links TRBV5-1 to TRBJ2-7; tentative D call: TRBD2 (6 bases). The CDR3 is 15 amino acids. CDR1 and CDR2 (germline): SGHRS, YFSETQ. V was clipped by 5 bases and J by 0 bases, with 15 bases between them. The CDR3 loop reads CASRETSPSSYEQYF. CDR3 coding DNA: TGCGCCAGCAGGGAGACTAGTCCTAGCTCCTACGAGCAGTACTTC.

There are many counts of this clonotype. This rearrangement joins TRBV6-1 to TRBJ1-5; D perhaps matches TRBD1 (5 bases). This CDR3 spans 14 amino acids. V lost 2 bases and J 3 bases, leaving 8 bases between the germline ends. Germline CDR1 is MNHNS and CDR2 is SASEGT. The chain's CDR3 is CASSETGLNQPQHF. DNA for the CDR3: TGTGCCAGCAGTGAAACGGGACTCAATCAGCCCCAGCATTTT.

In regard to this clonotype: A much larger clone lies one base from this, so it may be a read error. The CDR3 is CSARDLFVTSGTLAKNIKYF. In nucleotides, the CDR3 is TGCAGTGCTAGAGATCTGTTTGTAACTAGCGGGACCCTAGCCAAAAACATTAAGTACTTC. The V call is TRBV20-1, the J call TRBJ2-4; 10 bases line up with TRBD2. Germline V lookup: CDR1 DFQATT, CDR2 SNEGSKA (reference sequence). The CDR3 is made up of 20 amino acids.

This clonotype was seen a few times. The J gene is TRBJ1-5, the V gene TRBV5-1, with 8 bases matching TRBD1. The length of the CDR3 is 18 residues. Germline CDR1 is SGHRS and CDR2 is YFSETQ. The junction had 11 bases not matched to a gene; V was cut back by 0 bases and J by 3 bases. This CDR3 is CASSLGGQGAGDNQPQHF. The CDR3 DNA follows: TGCGCCAGCAGCTTGGGTGGGCAGGGGGCTGGGGACAATCAGCCCCAGCATTTT. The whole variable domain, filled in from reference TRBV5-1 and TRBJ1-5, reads KAGVTQTPRYLIKTRGQQVTLSCSPISGHRSVSWYQQTPGQGLQFLFEYFSETQRNKGNFPGRFSGRQFSNSRSEMNVSTLELGDSALYLCASSLGGQGAGDNQPQHFGDGTRLSIL.

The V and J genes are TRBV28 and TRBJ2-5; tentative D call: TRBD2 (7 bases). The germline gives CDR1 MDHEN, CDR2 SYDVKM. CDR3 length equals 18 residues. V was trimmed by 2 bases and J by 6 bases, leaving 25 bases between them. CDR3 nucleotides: TGTGCCAGCAGTTTACCCGGGGGGCGGGCGAACCGAGTGAAGACCCAGTACTTC. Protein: CASSLPGGRANRVKTQYF.

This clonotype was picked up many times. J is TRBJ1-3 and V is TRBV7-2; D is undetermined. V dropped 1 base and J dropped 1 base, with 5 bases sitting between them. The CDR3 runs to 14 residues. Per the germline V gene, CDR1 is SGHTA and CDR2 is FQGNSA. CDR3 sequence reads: CASSLEASGNTIYF. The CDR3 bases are TGTGCCAGCAGCTTAGAGGCTTCTGGAAACACCATATATTTT. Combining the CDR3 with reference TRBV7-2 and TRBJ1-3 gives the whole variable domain GAGVSQSPSNKVTEKGKDVELRCDPISGHTALYWYRQSLGQGLEFLIYFQGNSAPDKSGLPSDRFSAERTGGSVSTLTIQRTQQEDSAVYLCASSLEASGNTIYFGEGSWLTVV.

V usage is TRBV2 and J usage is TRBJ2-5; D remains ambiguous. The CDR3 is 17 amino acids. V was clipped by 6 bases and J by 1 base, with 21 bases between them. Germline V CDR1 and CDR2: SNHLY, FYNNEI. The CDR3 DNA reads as TGTGCCAGCAGCAAGACCACCTCCAGCTTCACCCAAGAGACCCAGTACTTC. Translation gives CASSKTTSSFTQETQYF.

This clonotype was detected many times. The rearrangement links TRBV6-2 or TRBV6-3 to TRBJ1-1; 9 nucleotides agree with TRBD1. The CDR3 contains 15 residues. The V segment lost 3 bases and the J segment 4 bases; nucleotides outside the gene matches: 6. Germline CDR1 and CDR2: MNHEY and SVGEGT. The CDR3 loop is CASSYTGGAGTEAFF. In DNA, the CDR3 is TGTGCCAGCAGTTATACAGGGGGCGCGGGCACTGAAGCTTTCTTT.

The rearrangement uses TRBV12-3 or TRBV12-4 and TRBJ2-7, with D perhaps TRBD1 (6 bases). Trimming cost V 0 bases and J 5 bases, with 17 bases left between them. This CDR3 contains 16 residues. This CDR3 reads CASSLAFTGTQNEQYF. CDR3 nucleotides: TGTGCCAGCAGTTTAGCGTTTACAGGGACCCAGAACGAGCAGTACTTC.

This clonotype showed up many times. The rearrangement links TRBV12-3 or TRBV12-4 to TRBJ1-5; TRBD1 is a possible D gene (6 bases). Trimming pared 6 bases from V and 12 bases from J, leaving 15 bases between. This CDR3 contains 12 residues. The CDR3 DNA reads TGTGCCAGCAGGTCCGACAGGCAGGTCCAGCATTTT. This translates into CASRSDRQVQHF.

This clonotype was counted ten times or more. Here the CDR3 reads CASSLGDTYQETQYF. DNA of the CDR3: TGTGCCAGCAGTTTGGGTGACACGTACCAAGAGACCCAGTACTTC. The V gene is TRBV28, the J gene TRBJ2-5, with D uncertain. The germline gives CDR1 MDHEN, CDR2 SYDVKM. The CDR3 is 15 amino acids. V was pared by 3 bases and J by 0 bases, with 11 bases between.

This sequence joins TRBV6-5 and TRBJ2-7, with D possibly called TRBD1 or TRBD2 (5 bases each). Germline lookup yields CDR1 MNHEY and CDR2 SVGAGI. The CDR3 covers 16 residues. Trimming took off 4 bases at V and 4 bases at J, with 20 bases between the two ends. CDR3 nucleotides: TGTGCCAGCAGTTCTGATGCCCCCGGGGCCTGGTACGAGCAGTACTTC. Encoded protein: CASSSDAPGAWYEQYF.

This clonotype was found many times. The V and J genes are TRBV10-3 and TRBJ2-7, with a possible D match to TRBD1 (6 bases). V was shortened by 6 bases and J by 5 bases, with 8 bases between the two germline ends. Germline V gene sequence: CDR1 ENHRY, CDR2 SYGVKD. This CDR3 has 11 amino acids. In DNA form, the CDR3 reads TGTGCCATCAGATCAGGGGACGAGCAGTACTTC. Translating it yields CAIRSGDEQYF.

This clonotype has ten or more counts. The CDR3 region is CASSLERQDNSPLHF. The CDR3 coding sequence is TGTGCCAGCAGCTTAGAGAGACAGGACAATTCACCCCTCCACTTT. This rearrangement joins TRBV13 to TRBJ1-6; D is possibly TRBD1 (6 bases). The germline V gene has CDR1 PRHDT and CDR2 FYEKMQ (reference sequence). CDR3 size: 15 residues. The V gene lost 1 base and the J gene lost 7 bases, with 11 bases spanning the gap. Based on the CDR3 plus reference TRBV13 and TRBJ1-6, the full variable domain is AAGVIQSPRHLIKEKRETATLKCYPIPRHDTVYWYQQGPGQDPQFLISFYEKMQSDKGSIPDRFSAQQFSDYHSELNMSSLELGDSALYFCASSLERQDNSPLHFGNGTRLTVT.

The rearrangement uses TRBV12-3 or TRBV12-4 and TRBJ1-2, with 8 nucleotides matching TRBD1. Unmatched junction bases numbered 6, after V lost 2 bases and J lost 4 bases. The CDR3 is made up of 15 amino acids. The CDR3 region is CASSLSGQGGYGYTF. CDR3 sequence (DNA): TGTGCCAGCAGTTTATCAGGACAGGGTGGCTATGGCTACACCTTC.

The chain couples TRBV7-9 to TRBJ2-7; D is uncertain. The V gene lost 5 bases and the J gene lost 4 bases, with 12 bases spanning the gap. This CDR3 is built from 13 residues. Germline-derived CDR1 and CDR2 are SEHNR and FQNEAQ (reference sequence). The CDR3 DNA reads TGTGCCAGCAGCATCGAGGCGCTATACGAGCAGTACTTC. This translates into CASSIEALYEQYF.

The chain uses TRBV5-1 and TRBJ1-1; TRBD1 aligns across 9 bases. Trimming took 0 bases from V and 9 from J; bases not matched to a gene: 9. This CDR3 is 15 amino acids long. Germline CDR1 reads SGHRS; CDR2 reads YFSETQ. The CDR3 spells CASSLAKRQGEKAFF. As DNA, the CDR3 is TGCGCCAGCAGCTTGGCCAAAAGACAGGGGGAGAAAGCTTTCTTT.

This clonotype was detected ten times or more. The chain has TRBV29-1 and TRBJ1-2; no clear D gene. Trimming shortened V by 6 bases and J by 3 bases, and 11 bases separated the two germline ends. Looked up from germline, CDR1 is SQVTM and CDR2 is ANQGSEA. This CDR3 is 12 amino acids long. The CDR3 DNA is TGCAGCGTCGTCGCCAGTGACTATGGCTACACCTTC. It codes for CSVVASDYGYTF. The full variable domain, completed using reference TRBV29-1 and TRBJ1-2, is SAVISQKPSRDICQRGTSLTIQCQVDSQVTMMFWYRQQPGQSLTLIATANQGSEATYESGFVIDKFPISRPNLTFSTLTVSNMSPEDSSIYLCSVVASDYGYTFGSGTRLTVV.